This entry lists 14 T cell receptor beta chains sequenced from one sample in a study of T cells in Graves' hyperthyroidism and ophthalmopathy. RNA transcripts provided the source from which TCR beta CDR3 regions were amplified. TCR CDR3 underwent first-round RT-PCR with the HTBI primer set. TCRdb itself ran the multiplex PCR reads through MiXCR, one entry per CDR3 protein. The data contain hundreds of thousands of distinct CDR3 sequences, about 20% of them singletons. Source material: blood. Every receptor here comes from a middle-aged man with Graves' ophthalmopathy.

This clonotype was observed a handful of times. This chain connects TRBV5-5 to TRBJ2-4, with D possibly being TRBD2 (6 bases). This CDR3 is 16 amino acids long. V was shortened by 0 bases and J by 5 bases, with 15 bases between the two germline ends. From germline, CDR1 is SGHKS and CDR2 YYEKEE (reference sequence). Written as DNA, the CDR3 is TGTGCCAGCAGCTTGGCCGTGGGACTTAGGGAAAACATTCAGTACTTC. Translated: CASSLAVGLRENIQYF. Together with reference TRBV5-5 and TRBJ2-4, the CDR3 gives the full variable domain: DAGVTQSPTHLIKTRGQQVTLRCSPISGHKSVSWYQQVLGQGPQFIFQYYEKEERGRGNFPDRFSARQFPNYSSELNVNALLLGDSALYLCASSLAVGLRENIQYFGAGTRLSVL.

The chain couples TRBV6-1 to TRBJ1-3; 7 bases fit TRBD1. The CDR3 is 14 amino acids. Germline V gene data show CDR1 as MNHNS and CDR2 as SASEGT. J lost 1 base, V lost 6 bases, and 3 bases had no gene match. CDR3 in amino acids: CASRETGSGNTIYF. Written as DNA, the CDR3 is TGTGCCAGCAGAGAGACAGGGTCTGGAAACACCATATATTTT.

The chain joins TRBV12-5 to TRBJ2-5; D unresolved. CDR3 length: 12 residues. Trimming took off 0 bases at V and 5 bases at J, with 4 bases between the two ends. The germline gives CDR1 LGHNT, CDR2 FRNRAP. The CDR3 DNA follows: TGTGCTAGTGGTTTGGTACAGGAGACCCAGTACTTC. This translates into CASGLVQETQYF.

This clonotype was counted ten times or more. The J gene is TRBJ1-2, the V gene TRBV3-1; no clear D gene. V lost 1 base and J 1 base, leaving 7 bases between the germline ends. The CDR3 totals 14 residues. In germline, CDR1 is LGHDT, CDR2 YNNKEL (reference sequence). In nucleotides, the CDR3 is TGTGCCAGCAGCCAAGCGACTCGTAACTATGGCTACACCTTC. Translation gives CASSQATRNYGYTF. The full variable domain, in which reference TRBV3-1 and TRBJ1-2 provide the parts outside the CDR3, is DTAVSQTPKYLVTQMGNDKSIKCEQNLGHDTMYWYKQDSKKFLKIMFSYNNKELIINETVPNRFSPKSPDKAHLNLHINSLELGDSAVYFCASSQATRNYGYTFGSGTRLTVV.

This clonotype came up a few times. The J gene is TRBJ2-1, the V gene TRBV12-3 or TRBV12-4, with 8 bases identical to TRBD2. V shed 3 bases, J shed 4 bases, and the junction held 5 bases outside the gene matches. The CDR3 runs to 15 residues. The CDR3 loop is CASSFNSGAYNEQFF. CDR3 in DNA: TGTGCCAGCAGTTTCAATAGCGGGGCTTACAATGAGCAGTTCTTC.

This clonotype appeared a few times. The chain has TRBV18 and TRBJ1-1; D perhaps matches TRBD1 (6 bases). The CDR3 loop spans 16 amino acids. The V gene lost 2 bases and the J gene lost 5 bases, with 18 bases spanning the gap. Germline V CDR1 and CDR2: KGHSH, LQKENI. In DNA form, the CDR3 reads TGTGCCAGCTCACCAAATTCAATGACAGGCCGGACTGAAGCTTTCTTT. Protein: CASSPNSMTGRTEAFF.

This clonotype was counted many times. The genes are TRBV5-1 and TRBJ2-6, with 8 bases identical to TRBD1. CDR3 length equals 17 residues. Trimming took 0 bases from V and 0 from J; bases not matched to a gene: 2. CDR1 is SGHRS, CDR2 YFSETQ, per germline. The CDR3 DNA is TGCGCCAGCAGCTTGGCAGGGGGCTTCTCTGGGGCCAACGTCCTGACTTTC. Protein: CASSLAGGFSGANVLTF.

The J gene is TRBJ2-1, the V gene TRBV3-1; 7 bases map to TRBD2. The CDR3 is made up of 16 amino acids. Trimming took 10 bases from V and 0 from J; bases not matched to a gene: 12. Looked up from germline, CDR1 is LGHDT and CDR2 is YNNKEL (reference sequence). Written as DNA, the CDR3 is TGTGCCACACGGGATTTAGCGGGCCTCTCCTACAATGAGCAGTTCTTC. Protein: CATRDLAGLSYNEQFF.

The chain recombines TRBV5-1 with TRBJ2-3; D not certain. CDR1 and CDR2 from the germline V gene are SGHRS and YFSETQ. V was pared by 0 bases and J by 0 bases, with 8 bases between. CDR3 length equals 15 residues. The CDR3 loop reads CASSLAPRSTDTQYF. CDR3 DNA: TGCGCCAGCAGCTTGGCCCCACGGAGCACAGATACGCAGTATTTT.

The gene calls are TRBV6-5 and TRBJ1-5; D call uncertain. CDR1 MNHEY and CDR2 SVGAGI come from the germline V gene. The length of the CDR3 is 15 residues. Trimming took off 2 bases at V and 0 bases at J, with 8 bases between the two ends. This CDR3 reads CASSYLRSSNQPQHF. CDR3 coding DNA: TGTGCCAGCAGTTACCTCCGGAGTAGCAATCAGCCCCAGCATTTT.

This rearrangement joins TRBV7-8 to TRBJ1-2; D ambiguous. This CDR3 has 16 amino acids. V gave up 0 bases and J gave up 4 bases, with 15 bases separating them. Germline assignment: CDR1 SGHVS and CDR2 FQNEAQ. Written as DNA, the CDR3 is TGTGCCAGCAGCTTAGCGCATGGGGAGGTCGGCTATGGCTACACCTTC. It is translated as CASSLAHGEVGYGYTF.

This clonotype was seen ten or more times. V gene TRBV12-3 or TRBV12-4 combines with J gene TRBJ2-2; D is perhaps TRBD2 (5 bases). CDR3 length: 14 amino acids. The V gene lost 3 bases and the J gene lost 6 bases, with 11 bases spanning the gap. The CDR3 loop reads CASSFKGEAGELFF. The CDR3 DNA reads TGTGCCAGCAGTTTCAAGGGAGAGGCCGGGGAGCTGTTTTTT.

The rearrangement joins TRBV28 to TRBJ1-4; D might be TRBD1 (5 bases). Trimming removed 5 bases from V and 6 bases from J, with 7 bases in between. CDR3 length equals 12 residues. Germline values: CDR1 MDHEN, CDR2 SYDVKM. The CDR3, as DNA: TGTGCCAGCAGTCGACAGTATGAAAAACTGTTTTTT. Translating gives CASSRQYEKLFF.

This sequence joins TRBV18 and TRBJ2-1; no definite D call. Germline V gene lookup returns CDR1 KGHSH and CDR2 LQKENI. This CDR3 comprises 12 residues. The V end was cut by 3 bases, the J end by 8 bases, with 8 bases between. The CDR3 nucleotides are TGTGCCAGCTCACCGTCAAAGGATGAGCAGTTCTTC. Protein product: CASSPSKDEQFF.